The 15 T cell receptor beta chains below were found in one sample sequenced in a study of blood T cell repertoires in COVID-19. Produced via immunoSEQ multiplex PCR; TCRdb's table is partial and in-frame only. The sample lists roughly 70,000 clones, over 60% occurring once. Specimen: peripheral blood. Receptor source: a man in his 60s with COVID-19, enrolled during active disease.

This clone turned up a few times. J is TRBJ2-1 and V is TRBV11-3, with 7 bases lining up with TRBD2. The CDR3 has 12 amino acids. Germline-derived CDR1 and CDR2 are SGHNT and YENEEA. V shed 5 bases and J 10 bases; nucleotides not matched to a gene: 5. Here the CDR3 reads CASSPGGGEQFF. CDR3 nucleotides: TGTGCCAGCAGCCCGGGGGGAGGGGAGCAGTTCTTC.

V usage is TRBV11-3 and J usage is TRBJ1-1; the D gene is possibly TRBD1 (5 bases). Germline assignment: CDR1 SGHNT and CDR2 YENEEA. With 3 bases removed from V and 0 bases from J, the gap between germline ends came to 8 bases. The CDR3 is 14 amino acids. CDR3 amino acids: CASSFGGVNTEAFF. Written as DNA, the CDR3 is TGTGCCAGCAGCTTCGGGGGGGTGAACACTGAAGCTTTCTTT.

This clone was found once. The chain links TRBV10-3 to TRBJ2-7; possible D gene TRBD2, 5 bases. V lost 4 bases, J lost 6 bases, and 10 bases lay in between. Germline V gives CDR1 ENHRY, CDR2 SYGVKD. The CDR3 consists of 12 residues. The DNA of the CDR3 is TGTGCCATCAGTGGTACCGGAGGCGAGCAGTACTTC. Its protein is CAISGTGGEQYF.

The CDR3 nucleotides are TGTGCCAGCAGCATGGACACCGGTTCAGATACGCAGTATTTT. Protein sequence: CASSMDTGSDTQYF. The V and J genes are TRBV7-2 and TRBJ2-3; weak D call: TRBD1 (5 bases). The CDR3 is made up of 14 amino acids. The germline V gene has CDR1 SGHTA and CDR2 FQGNSA. V lost 5 bases and J lost 4, with 13 bases in between.

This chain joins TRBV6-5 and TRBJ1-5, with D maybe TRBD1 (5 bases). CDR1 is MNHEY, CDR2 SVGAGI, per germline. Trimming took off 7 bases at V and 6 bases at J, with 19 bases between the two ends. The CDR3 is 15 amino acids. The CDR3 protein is CASIPHGGWTQPQHF. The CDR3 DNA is TGTGCCAGCATTCCCCACGGGGGATGGACTCAGCCCCAGCATTTT.

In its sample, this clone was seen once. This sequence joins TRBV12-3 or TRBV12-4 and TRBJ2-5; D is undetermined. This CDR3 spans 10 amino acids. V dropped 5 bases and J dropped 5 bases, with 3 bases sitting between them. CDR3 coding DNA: TGTGCCAGCAGTCTTGAGACCCAGTACTTC. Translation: CASSLETQYF.

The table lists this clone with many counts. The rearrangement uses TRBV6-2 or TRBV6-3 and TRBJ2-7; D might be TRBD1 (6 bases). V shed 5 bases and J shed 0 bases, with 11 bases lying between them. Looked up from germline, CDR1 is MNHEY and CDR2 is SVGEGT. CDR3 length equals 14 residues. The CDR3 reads CASSARGGSYEQYF. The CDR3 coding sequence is TGTGCCAGCAGTGCACGAGGGGGCTCCTACGAGCAGTACTTC.

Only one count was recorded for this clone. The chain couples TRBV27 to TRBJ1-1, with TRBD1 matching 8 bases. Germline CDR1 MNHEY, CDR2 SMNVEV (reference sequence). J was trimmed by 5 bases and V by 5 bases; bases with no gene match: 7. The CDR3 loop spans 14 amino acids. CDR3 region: CASSHKRTGTEAFF. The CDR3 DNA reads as TGTGCCAGCAGTCATAAAAGGACAGGGACTGAAGCTTTCTTT.

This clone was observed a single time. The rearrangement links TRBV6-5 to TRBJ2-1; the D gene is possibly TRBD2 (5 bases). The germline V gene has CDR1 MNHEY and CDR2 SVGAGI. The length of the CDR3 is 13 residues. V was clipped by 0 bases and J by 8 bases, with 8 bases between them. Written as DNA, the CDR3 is TGTGCCAGCAGTTACTCGCAGGAGGATGAGCAGTTCTTC. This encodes CASSYSQEDEQFF.

CDR3 residues: CASSDIPQVYEQYF. The CDR3 nucleotides read TGTGCCAGCAGTGATATTCCCCAGGTCTACGAGCAGTACTTC. This chain links TRBV6-1 with TRBJ2-7; no firm D call. The germline V gene has CDR1 MNHNS and CDR2 SASEGT. The CDR3 runs 14 residues. V lost 3 bases and J lost 3, with 12 bases in between.

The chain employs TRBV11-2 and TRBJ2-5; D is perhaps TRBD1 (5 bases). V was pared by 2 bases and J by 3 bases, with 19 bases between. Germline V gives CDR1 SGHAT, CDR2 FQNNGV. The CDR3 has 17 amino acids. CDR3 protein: CASSLSPGHRGKETQYF. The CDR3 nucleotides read TGTGCCAGCAGCTTATCACCGGGCCATAGGGGAAAAGAGACCCAGTACTTC.

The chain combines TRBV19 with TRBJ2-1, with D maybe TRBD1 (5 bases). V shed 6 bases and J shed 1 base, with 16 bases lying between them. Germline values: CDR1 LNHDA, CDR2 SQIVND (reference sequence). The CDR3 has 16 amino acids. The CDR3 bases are TGTGCCAGTAGCACGAAGGGGATGAATTCCTACAATGAGCAGTTCTTC. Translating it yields CASSTKGMNSYNEQFF.

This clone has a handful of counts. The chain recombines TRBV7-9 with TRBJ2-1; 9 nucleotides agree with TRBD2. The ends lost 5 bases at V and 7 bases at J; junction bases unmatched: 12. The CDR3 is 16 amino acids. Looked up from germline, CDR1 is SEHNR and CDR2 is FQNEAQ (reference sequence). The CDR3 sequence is CASSPTGPSGTNEQFF. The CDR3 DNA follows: TGTGCCAGCAGCCCCACCGGGCCTAGCGGGACTAATGAGCAGTTCTTC.

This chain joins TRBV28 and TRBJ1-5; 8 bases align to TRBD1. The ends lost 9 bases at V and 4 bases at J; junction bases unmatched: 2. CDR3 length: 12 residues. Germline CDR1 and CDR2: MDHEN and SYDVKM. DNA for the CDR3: TGTGCCAGTGACAGGGGAAATCAGCCCCAGCATTTT. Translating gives CASDRGNQPQHF.

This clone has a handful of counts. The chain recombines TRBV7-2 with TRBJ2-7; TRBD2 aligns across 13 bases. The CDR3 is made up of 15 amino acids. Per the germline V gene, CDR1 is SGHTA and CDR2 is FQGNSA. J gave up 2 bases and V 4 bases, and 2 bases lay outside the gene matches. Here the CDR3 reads CASSSGTSGTYEQYF. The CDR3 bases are TGTGCCAGCAGCTCTGGGACTAGCGGGACCTACGAGCAGTACTTC.